These T cell receptor beta chains were read from a single sample in a study of identical twins. TCRdb reanalysed the 5' RACE reads using MiXCR and keeps one entry per CDR3 protein. The data show 1.5 million or so distinct CDR3 sequences, about 32% seen once. The material sequenced was cord blood. The receptors shown here come from a newborn girl in good health. Both conserved end residues are part of each CDR3. The D gene is left open where the match is weak. Clone size is given for some rows only: seen once, a few or many times, or a class if the clone is expanded.

clone_size: many
d_call: .
j_call: TRBJ2-1
v_call: TRBV9
cdr3_aa: CASSVERGGYNEQFF
cdr3_nt: TGTGCCAGCAGCGTAGAAAGGGGGGGATACAATGAGCAGTTCTTC

clone_size: few
d_call: .
j_call: TRBJ1-6
v_call: TRBV7-9
cdr3_aa: CASSVNRDFSLHF
cdr3_nt: TGTGCCAGCAGCGTCAACAGGGACTTCTCCCTCCACTTT

clone_size: few
d_call: TRBD1
j_call: TRBJ1-5
v_call: TRBV27
cdr3_aa: CASSLSGTRGNQPQHF
cdr3_nt: TGTGCCAGCAGTTTAAGTGGGACCAGGGGGAATCAGCCCCAGCATTTT

clone_size: few
d_call: TRBD2
j_call: TRBJ2-1
v_call: TRBV6-2/TRBV6-3
cdr3_aa: CASSQGLAGMGEQFF
cdr3_nt: TGTGCCAGCAGCCAAGGACTAGCGGGAATGGGGGAGCAGTTCTTC

clone_size: few
d_call: TRBD2
j_call: TRBJ2-7
v_call: TRBV7-2
cdr3_aa: CASSLSGSSHNEQYF
cdr3_nt: TGTGCCAGCAGCTTAAGCGGGAGCAGCCACAATGAGCAGTACTTC

clone_size: many
d_call: .
j_call: TRBJ2-1
v_call: TRBV9
cdr3_aa: CASSAGSNEQFF
cdr3_nt: TGTGCCAGCAGCGCCGGTAGCAATGAGCAGTTCTTC

clone_size: .
d_call: TRBD2
j_call: TRBJ2-3
v_call: TRBV12-3/TRBV12-4
cdr3_aa: CASCRLAGVTDTQYF
cdr3_nt: TGTGCCAGTTGCCGACTAGCGGGAGTGACAGATACGCAGTATTTT

clone_size: .
d_call: .
j_call: TRBJ2-1
v_call: TRBV20-1
cdr3_aa: CSASPEQEGAYNEQFF
cdr3_nt: TGCAGTGCTAGCCCTGAGCAGGAGGGGGCCTACAATGAGCAGTTCTTC

clone_size: few
d_call: .
j_call: TRBJ1-4
v_call: TRBV28
cdr3_aa: CASRQNRNIEEKLFF
cdr3_nt: TGTGCCAGCAGGCAAAATAGGAATATCGAGGAAAAACTGTTTTTT

clone_size: few
d_call: TRBD1
j_call: TRBJ1-1
v_call: TRBV7-9
cdr3_aa: CASSPMGTGGVTEAFF
cdr3_nt: TGTGCCAGCAGCCCAATGGGCACAGGGGGGGTCACTGAAGCTTTCTTT

clone_size: once
d_call: .
j_call: TRBJ1-6
v_call: TRBV6-1
cdr3_aa: CASSERRPDNSPLHF
cdr3_nt: TGTGCCAGCAGTGAAAGAAGGCCTGATAATTCACCCCTCCACTTT

clone_size: .
d_call: .
j_call: TRBJ2-1
v_call: TRBV20-1
cdr3_aa: CSAIIPPSYNEQFF
cdr3_nt: TGCAGTGCTATCATTCCCCCATCCTACAATGAGCAGTTCTTC

clone_size: .
d_call: TRBD1
j_call: TRBJ2-7
v_call: TRBV4-2
cdr3_aa: CASSQLTRDRVYEQYF
cdr3_nt: TGTGCCAGCAGCCAACTAACCCGGGACAGGGTGTACGAGCAGTACTTC

clone_size: few
d_call: .
j_call: TRBJ2-3
v_call: TRBV21-1
cdr3_aa: CASSKGRKRTDTQYF
cdr3_nt: TGTGCCAGCAGCAAGGGGAGAAAGCGCACAGATACGCAGTATTTT

clone_size: .
d_call: TRBD1
j_call: TRBJ1-1
v_call: TRBV10-3
cdr3_aa: CAISGTGQGNTEAFF
cdr3_nt: TGTGCCATCAGTGGTACCGGACAGGGGAACACTGAAGCTTTCTTT

clone_size: few
d_call: TRBD2
j_call: TRBJ2-7
v_call: TRBV20-1
cdr3_aa: CSARDRGTSGSLYEQYF
cdr3_nt: TGCAGTGCTAGAGATCGGGGAACTAGCGGGAGCCTATACGAGCAGTACTTC

clone_size: .
d_call: .
j_call: TRBJ2-1
v_call: TRBV7-2
cdr3_aa: CASRRPSSYNEQFF
cdr3_nt: TGTGCCAGCAGACGTCCAAGCTCCTACAATGAGCAGTTCTTC